The clone carrying this TCR beta chain was recorded at least ten times. Antigen: not known. This CDR3 comprises 16 residues. Germline V lookup: CDR1 SGHAT, CDR2 FQDESV (reference sequence). J lost 5 bases, V lost 5 bases, and 12 bases had no gene match. This record belongs to a study of T cell repertoires in cytomegalovirus infection. Study at large: Indications of both CMV infection and matching HLA type were provided by public TCR beta signatures. Study conclusions and caveats: Predominance within the ex vivo response was attributable to HLA-C-restricted CMV-specific TCR beta clonotypes. The study identified carriers of CMV plus the relevant HLA from cumulative public TCR beta family frequency.

Each CDR3 protein is one row after TCRdb ran MiXCR on the reads. The sample carries approximately 320,000 distinct CDR3 sequences, approximately 9.5% recorded once. The J gene is TRBJ2-5, the V gene TRBV11-1; 9 bases fit TRBD2. The TCR comes from a human donor in good health (CMV status not recorded). Some clones in this sample may be carry-over from other donors' samples. The specimen sequenced was PBMCs. CDR3 sequence: CASSQATSGPWETQYF. The CDR3 bases are TGTGCCAGCAGCCAAGCCACTAGCGGGCCTTGGGAGACCCAGTACTTC.